This TCR beta chain was profiled in a study of T cells in Graves' hyperthyroidism and ophthalmopathy. Study-wide results and limits: Blood held most thyroid clonotypes expanded above 0.001 frequency.

A Clinical Activity Score of at least 3, a NOSPECS grade of at least 4 and a duration under 3 months were recorded in the ophthalmopathy patients. TCR beta CDR3 regions were amplified from RNA transcripts. During a first-round RT-PCR of the TCR CDR3, the HTBI primer set was used. TCRdb re-called the multiplex PCR reads through MiXCR, storing one row per CDR3 protein. This table holds around 600,000 distinct CDR3 sequences, around 16% found once. About this clonotype itself: The target antigen is unknown.

V gave up 8 bases and J gave up 3 bases, with 19 bases separating them. This CDR3 has 15 residues. Germline V CDR1 and CDR2: SNHLY, FYNNEI. The chain is built from TRBV2 and TRBJ1-1, with a weak D call TRBD1 (5 bases). The receptor was derived from a woman aged 40 to 50 with Graves' ophthalmopathy. The material sequenced was blood. CDR3 loop: CASGHQGVKHTEAFF. The CDR3 DNA sequence: TGTGCCAGCGGACACCAGGGCGTTAAGCACACTGAAGCTTTCTTT.